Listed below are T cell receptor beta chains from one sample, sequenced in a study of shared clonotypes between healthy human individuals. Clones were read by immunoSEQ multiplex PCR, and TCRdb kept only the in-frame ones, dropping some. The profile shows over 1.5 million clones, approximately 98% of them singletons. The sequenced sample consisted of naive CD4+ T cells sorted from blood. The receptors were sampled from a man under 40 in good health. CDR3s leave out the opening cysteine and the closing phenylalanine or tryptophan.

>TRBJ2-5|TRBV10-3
AITGTAQETQY
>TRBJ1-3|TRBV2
ASSEAGNTIY
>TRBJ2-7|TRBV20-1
SAPPGFEQY
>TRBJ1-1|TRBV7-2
ASSLSTVILSEAF
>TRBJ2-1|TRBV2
ASSGQGGYNEQF
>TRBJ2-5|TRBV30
AWSVRDQETQY
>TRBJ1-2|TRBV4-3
ASSPFGNRDQRGYT
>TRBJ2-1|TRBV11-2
ASSSQGREDNEQF
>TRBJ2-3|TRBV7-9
ASSPTGGTDTQY
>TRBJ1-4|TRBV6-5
ASSYGGAVTNEKLF
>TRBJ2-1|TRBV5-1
ASSPTSGRGDEQF
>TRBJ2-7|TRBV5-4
ASSARGGDEQY
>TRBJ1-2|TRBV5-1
ASSLGTGWNYGYT
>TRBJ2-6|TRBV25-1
ASSSASGANVLT
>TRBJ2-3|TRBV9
ASSVVSTDTQY
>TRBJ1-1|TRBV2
ASSDTGQAF
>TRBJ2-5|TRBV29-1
SARQGAETQY
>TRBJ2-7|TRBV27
ASKPRDRAFNEQY
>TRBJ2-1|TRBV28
ASRTGGAHNEQF
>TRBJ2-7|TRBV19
ASSIGGVSYEQY
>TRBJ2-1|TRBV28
ASSGKRAYSYNEQF
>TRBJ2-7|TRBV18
ASSPRGGIYEQY
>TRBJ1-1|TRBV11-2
ASSYNPGTEAF
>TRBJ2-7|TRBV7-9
ASSIRAQSPYEQY
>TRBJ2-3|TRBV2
ASKRSTDTQY
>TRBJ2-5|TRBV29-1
SVEDGTSGSKETQY
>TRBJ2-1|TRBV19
ATKTSGSYNEQF
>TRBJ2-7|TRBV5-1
ASSLEAFSYEQY
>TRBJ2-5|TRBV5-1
ASSPMGVPGETQY
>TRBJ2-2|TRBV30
AWSASWLRRELF
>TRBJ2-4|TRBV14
ASSSNRHLAKNIQY
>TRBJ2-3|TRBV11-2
ASSLGRSTDTQY
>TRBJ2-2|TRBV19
AIRYSYTGELF
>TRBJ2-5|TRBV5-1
ASSLTRETQY
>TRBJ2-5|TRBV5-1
ASSLSRRGQETQY
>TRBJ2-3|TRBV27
ASSPLSGRAADTQY
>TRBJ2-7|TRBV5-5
ASSKGQGQTPEQY
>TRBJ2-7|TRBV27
ASSFQGQGAYEQY
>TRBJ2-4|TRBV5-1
ASSLDLTGTQRY
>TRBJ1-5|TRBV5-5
ASSLSGFQPQH
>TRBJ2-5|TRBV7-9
ASSLAGLAGGETQY
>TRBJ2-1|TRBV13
ASSPPTGDRYNEQF
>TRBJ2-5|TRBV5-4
ASSSRMQETQY
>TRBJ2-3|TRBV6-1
ASSELTDTQY
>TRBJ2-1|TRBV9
ASSARLAGGGNEQF
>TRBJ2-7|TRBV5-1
ASTPFSSLISYEQY
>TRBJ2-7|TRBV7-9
ASSFWDRYYEQY
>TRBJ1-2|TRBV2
ASRRSTVGYT
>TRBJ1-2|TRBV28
ASSPGVGYGYT
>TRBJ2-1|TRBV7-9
ASSARLTAGPYNEQF
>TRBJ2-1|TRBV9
ASSAPRLAGISSYNEQF
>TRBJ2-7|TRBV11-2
ASSPFGARGDNEQY
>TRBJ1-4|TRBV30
AWSRDRGPNEKLF